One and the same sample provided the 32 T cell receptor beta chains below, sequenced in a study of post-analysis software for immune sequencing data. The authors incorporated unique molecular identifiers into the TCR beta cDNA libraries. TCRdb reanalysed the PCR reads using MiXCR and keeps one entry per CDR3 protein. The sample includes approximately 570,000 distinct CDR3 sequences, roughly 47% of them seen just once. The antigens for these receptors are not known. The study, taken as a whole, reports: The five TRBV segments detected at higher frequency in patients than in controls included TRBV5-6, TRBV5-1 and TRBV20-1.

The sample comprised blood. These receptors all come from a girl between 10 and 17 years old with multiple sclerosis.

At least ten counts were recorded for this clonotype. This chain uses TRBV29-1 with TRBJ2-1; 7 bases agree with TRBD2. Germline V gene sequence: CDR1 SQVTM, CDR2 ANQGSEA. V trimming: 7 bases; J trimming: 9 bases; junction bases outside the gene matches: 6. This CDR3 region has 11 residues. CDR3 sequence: CSGLADVEQFF. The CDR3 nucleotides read TGCAGCGGCCTAGCGGACGTTGAGCAGTTCTTC.

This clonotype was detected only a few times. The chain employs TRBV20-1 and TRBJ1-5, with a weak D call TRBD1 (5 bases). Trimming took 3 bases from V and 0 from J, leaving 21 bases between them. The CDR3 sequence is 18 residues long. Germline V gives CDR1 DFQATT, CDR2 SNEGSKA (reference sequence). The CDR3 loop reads CSARRGGGTFYSNQPQHF. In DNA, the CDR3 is TGCAGTGCTAGGCGCGGGGGGGGTACCTTTTATAGCAATCAGCCCCAGCATTTT.

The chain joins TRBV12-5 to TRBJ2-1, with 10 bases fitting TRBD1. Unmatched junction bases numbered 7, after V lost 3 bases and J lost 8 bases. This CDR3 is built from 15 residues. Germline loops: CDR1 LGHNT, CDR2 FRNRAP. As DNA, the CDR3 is TGTGCTAGTGGTTTCGGGGACAGGGGATTTGATGAGCAGTTCTTC. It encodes CASGFGDRGFDEQFF. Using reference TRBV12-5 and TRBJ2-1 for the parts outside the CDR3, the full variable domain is DARVTQTPRHKVTEMGQEVTMRCQPILGHNTVFWYRQTMMQGLELLAYFRNRAPLDDSGMPKDRFSAEMPDATLATLKIQPSEPRDSAVYFCASGFGDRGFDEQFFGPGTRLTVL.

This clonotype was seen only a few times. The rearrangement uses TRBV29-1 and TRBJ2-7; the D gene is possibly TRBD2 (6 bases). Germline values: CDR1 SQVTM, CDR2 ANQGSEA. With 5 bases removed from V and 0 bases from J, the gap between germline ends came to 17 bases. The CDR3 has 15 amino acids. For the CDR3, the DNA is TGCAGCGTTATCTCTCCCGGGGGAGCCTCCTACGAGCAGTACTTC. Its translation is CSVISPGGASYEQYF.

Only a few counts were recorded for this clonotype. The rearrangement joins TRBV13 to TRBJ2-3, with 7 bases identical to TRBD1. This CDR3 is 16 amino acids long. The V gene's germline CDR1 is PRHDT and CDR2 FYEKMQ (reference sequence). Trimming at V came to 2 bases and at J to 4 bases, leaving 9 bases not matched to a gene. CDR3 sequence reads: CASSLLQGRFADTQYF. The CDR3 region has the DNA TGTGCCAGCAGCTTATTACAGGGGAGATTCGCAGATACGCAGTATTTT.

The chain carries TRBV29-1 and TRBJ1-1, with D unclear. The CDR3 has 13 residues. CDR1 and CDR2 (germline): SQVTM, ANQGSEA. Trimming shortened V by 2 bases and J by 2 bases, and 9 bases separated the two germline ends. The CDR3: CSVELNINTEAFF. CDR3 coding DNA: TGCAGCGTTGAACTGAACATAAACACTGAAGCTTTCTTT.

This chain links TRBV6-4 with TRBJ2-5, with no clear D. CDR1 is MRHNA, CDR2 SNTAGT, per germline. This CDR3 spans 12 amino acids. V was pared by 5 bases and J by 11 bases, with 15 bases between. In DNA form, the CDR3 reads TGTGCCAGCAGTATAGGTAACAATGAGCAGTACTTC. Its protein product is CASSIGNNEQYF.

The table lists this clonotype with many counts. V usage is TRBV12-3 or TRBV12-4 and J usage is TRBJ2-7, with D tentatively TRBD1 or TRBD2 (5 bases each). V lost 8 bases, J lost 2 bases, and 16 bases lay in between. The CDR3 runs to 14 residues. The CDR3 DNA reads TGTGCCAGCGGAACAACCGGGACGGCCTACGAGCAGTACTTC. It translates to CASGTTGTAYEQYF.

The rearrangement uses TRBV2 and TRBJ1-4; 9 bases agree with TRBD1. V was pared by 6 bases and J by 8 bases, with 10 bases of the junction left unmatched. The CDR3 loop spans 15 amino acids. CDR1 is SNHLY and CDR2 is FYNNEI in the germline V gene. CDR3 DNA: TGTGCCAGCAGCGAAAGGGACAGGGTACGCGAAAAACTGTTTTTT. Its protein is CASSERDRVREKLFF.

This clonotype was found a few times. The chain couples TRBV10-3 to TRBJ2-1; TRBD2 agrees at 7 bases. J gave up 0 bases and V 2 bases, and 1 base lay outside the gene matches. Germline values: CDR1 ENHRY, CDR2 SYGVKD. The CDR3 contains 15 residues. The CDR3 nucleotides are TGTGCCATCAGTGAGGGCGGGAGCTCCTACAATGAGCAGTTCTTC. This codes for CAISEGGSSYNEQFF.

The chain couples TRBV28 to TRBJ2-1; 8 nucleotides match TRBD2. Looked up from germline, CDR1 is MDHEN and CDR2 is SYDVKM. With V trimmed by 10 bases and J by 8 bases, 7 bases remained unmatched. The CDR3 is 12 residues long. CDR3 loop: CAISGGPHEQFF. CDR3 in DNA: TGTGCCATTTCGGGGGGGCCGCATGAGCAGTTCTTC.

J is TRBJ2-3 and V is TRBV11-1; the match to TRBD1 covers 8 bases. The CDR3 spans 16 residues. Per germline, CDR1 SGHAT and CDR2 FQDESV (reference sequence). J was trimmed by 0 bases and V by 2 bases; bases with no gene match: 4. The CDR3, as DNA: TGTGCCAGCAGCTTACCCAGGGGGCTGAGCACAGATACGCAGTATTTT. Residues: CASSLPRGLSTDTQYF.

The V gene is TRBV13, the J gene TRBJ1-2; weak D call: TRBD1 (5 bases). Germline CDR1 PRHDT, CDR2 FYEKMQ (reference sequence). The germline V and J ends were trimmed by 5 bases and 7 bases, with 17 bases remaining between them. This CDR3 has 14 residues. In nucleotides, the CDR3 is TGTGCCAGCAGCCCTAAGGAATGGGGACTTGGCTACACCTTC. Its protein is CASSPKEWGLGYTF.

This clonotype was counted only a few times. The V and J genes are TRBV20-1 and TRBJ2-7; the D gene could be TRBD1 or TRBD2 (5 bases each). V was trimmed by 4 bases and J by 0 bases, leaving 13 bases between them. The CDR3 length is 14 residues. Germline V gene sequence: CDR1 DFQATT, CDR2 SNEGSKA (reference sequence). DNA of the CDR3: TGCAGTGCTACGGGACCGCAGAGCTCCTACGAGCAGTACTTC. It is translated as CSATGPQSSYEQYF.

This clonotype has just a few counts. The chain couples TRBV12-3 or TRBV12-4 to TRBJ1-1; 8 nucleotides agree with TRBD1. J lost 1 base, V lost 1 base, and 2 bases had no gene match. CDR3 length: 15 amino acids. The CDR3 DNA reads TGTGCCAGCAGTTTAGAGGGGACAGGGAACACTGAAGCTTTCTTT. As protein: CASSLEGTGNTEAFF.

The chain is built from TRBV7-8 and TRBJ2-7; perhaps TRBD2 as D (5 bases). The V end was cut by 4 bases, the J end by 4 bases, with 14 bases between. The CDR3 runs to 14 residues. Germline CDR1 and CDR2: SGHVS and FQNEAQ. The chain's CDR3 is CASSSRVAGYEQYF. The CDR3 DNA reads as TGTGCCAGCAGCTCGCGGGTGGCGGGTTACGAGCAGTACTTC.

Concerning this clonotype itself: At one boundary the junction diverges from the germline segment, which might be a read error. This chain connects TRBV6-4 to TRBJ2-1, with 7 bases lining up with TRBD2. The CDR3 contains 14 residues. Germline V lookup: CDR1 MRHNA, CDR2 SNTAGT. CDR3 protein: CASSSSGSCNEQFF. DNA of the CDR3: TGTGCCAGCAGCTCTAGCGGCTCCTGCAATGAGCAGTTCTTC.

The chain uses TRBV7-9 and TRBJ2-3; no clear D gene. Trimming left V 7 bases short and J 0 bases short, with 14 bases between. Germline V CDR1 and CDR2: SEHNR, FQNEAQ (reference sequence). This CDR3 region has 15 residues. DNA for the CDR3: TGTGCCAGCACCCTCCGGGCGTGGAGCACAGATACGCAGTATTTT. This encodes CASTLRAWSTDTQYF.

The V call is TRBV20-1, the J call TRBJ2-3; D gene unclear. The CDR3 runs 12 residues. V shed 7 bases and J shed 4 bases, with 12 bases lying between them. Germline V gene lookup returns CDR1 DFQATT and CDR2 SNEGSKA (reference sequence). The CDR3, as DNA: TGCAGTGTTTTAGACCGGGCAGATACGCAGTATTTT. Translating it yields CSVLDRADTQYF.

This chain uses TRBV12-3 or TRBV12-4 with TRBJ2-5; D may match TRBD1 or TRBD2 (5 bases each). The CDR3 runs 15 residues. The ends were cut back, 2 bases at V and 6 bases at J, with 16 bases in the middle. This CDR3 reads CASSLSGQVGKTQYF. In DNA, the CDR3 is TGTGCCAGCAGTTTATCGGGGCAGGTCGGGAAGACCCAGTACTTC.

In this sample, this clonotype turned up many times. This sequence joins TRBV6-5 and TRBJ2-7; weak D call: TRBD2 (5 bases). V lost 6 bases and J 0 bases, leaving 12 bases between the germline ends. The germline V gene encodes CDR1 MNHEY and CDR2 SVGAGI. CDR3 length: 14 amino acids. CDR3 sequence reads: CASSLSLASYEQYF. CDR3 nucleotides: TGTGCCAGCAGCCTTAGCCTAGCCTCCTACGAGCAGTACTTC.

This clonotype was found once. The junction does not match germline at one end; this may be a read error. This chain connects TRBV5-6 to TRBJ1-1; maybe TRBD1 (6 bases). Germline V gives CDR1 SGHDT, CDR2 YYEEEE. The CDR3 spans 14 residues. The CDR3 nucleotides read TGCGCCAGCAGCTCTCGACAGGCAGGCACTGAAGCTTTCTTT. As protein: CASSSRQAGTEAFF.

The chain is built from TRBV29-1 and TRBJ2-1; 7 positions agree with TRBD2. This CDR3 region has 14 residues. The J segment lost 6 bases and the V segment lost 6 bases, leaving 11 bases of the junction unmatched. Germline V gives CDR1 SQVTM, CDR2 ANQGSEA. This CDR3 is CSVIAGRVGNEQFF. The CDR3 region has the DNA TGCAGCGTAATCGCGGGGAGGGTGGGCAATGAGCAGTTCTTC.

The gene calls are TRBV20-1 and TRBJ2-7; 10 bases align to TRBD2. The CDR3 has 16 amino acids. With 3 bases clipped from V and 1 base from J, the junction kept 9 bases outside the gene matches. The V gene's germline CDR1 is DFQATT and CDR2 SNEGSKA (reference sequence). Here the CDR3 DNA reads TGCAGTGCTAGGGGGGGTAGCGGGAGGCCATCCTACGAGCAGTACTTC. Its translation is CSARGGSGRPSYEQYF.

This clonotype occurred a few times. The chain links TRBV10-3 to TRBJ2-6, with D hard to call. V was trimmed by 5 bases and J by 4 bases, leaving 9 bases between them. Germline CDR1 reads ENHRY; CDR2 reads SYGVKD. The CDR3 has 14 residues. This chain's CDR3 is CAISTEAGANVLTF. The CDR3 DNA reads TGTGCCATCAGTACAGAGGCAGGGGCCAACGTCCTGACTTTC.

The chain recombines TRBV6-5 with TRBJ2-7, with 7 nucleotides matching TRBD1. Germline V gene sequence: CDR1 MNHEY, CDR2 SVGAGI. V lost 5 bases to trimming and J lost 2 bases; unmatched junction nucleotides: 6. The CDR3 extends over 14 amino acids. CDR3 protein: CASSTRTGTYEQYF. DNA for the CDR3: TGTGCCAGCAGTACCCGGACAGGTACCTACGAGCAGTACTTC.

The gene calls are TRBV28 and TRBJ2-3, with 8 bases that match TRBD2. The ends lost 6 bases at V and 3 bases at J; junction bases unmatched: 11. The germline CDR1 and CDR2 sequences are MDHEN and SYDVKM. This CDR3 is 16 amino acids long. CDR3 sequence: CASSSSKRELTDTQYF. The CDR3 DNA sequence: TGTGCCAGCAGCTCGTCGAAGCGGGAGTTGACAGATACGCAGTATTTT. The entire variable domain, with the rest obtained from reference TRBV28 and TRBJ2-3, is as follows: DVKVTQSSRYLVKRTGEKVFLECVQDMDHENMFWYRQDPGLGLRLIYFSYDVKMKEKGDIPEGYSVSREKKERFSLILESASTNQTSMYLCASSSSKRELTDTQYFGPGTRLTVL.

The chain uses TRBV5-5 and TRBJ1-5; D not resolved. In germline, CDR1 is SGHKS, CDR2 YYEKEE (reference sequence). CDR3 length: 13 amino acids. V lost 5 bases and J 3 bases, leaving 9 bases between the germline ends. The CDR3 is CASRVQDNQPQHF. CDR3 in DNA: TGTGCCAGCAGAGTACAAGACAATCAGCCCCAGCATTTT.

CDR3 residues: CASSQDWNYGYTF. DNA for the CDR3: TGTGCCAGCAGCCAAGACTGGAACTATGGCTACACCTTC. The V call is TRBV7-9, the J call TRBJ1-2; D remains unclear. Trimming left V 5 bases short and J 2 bases short, with 9 bases between. The CDR3 contains 13 residues. Germline V gene sequence: CDR1 SEHNR, CDR2 FQNEAQ (reference sequence).

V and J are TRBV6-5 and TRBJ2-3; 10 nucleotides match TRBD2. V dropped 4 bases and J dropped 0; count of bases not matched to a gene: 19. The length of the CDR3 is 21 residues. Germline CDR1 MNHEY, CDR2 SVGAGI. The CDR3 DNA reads TGTGCCAGCAGTTCCTCTTTTTGGACTAGCGGATTTTCCCTTAGCACAGATACGCAGTATTTT. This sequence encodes CASSSSFWTSGFSLSTDTQYF.

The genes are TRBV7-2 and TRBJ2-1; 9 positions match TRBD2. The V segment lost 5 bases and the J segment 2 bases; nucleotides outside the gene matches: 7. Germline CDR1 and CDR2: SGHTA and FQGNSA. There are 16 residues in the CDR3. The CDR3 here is CASSRWAGGTYNEQFF. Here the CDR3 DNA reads TGTGCCAGCAGCCGGTGGGCGGGGGGGACCTACAATGAGCAGTTCTTC.

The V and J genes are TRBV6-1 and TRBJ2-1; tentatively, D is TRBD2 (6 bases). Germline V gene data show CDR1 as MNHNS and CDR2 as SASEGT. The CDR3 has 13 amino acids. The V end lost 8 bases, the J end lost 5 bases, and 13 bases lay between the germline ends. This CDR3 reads CASFQGLNNEQFF. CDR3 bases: TGTGCCAGCTTCCAGGGACTTAACAATGAGCAGTTCTTC.